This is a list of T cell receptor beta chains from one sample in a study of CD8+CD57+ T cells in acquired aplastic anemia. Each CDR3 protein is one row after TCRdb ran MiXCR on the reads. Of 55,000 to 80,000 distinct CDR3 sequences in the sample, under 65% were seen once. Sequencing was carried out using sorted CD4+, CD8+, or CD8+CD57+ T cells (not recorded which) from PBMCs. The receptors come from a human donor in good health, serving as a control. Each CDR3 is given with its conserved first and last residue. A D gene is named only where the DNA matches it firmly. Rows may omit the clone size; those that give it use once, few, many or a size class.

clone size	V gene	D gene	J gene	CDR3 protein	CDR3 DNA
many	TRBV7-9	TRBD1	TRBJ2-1	CASSWTGSASYNEQFF	TGTGCCAGCAGCTGGACAGGGTCGGCGTCCTACAATGAGCAGTTCTTC
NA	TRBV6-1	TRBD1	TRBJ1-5	CASSAPRSGQINQPQHF	TGTGCCAGCAGTGCCCCGCGTTCGGGACAGATCAATCAGCCCCAGCATTTT
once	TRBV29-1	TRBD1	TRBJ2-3	CSVAGGKGTDTQYF	TGCAGCGTGGCAGGGGGCAAAGGCACAGATACGCAGTATTTT
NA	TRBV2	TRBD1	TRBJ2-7	CASSRTGGGQYF	TGTGCCAGCAGCCGGACAGGGGGAGGGCAGTACTTC
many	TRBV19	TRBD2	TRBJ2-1	CASSQLAGPYNEQFF	TGTGCCAGTAGCCAACTAGCGGGCCCCTACAATGAGCAGTTCTTC
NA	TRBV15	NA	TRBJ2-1	CATSRGDPASNEQFF	TGTGCCACCAGCAGAGGAGACCCTGCTAGCAATGAGCAGTTCTTC
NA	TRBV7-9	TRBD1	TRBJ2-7	CASNLAGTGGFEQYF	TGTGCCAGCAACCTGGCCGGGACAGGGGGCTTTGAGCAGTACTTC
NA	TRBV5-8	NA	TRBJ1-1	CASSLDGEAFF	TGTGCCAGCAGCTTAGACGGTGAAGCTTTCTTT
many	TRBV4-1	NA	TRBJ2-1	CASSQAGNEQFF	TGCGCCAGCAGCCAAGCGGGCAATGAGCAGTTCTTC
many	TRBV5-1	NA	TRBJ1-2	CASRFGYRGGNYGYTF	TGCGCCAGCAGATTCGGGTATCGCGGGGGCAACTATGGCTACACCTTC
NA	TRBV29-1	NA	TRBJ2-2	CSVPRTVNTGELFF	TGCAGCGTCCCCAGGACAGTGAACACCGGGGAGCTGTTTTTT
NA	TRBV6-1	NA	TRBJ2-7	CASRGRAYEQYF	TGTGCCAGCAGGGGAAGGGCCTACGAGCAGTACTTC
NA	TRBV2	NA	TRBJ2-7	CASSEGASYEQYF	TGTGCCAGCAGTGAAGGAGCCTCCTACGAGCAGTACTTC
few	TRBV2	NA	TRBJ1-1	CASRVQTNTEAFF	TGTGCCAGCAGGGTTCAGACGAACACTGAAGCTTTCTTT
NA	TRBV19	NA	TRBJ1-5	CASSSRSEGQPQHF	TGTGCCAGTAGTTCCAGGTCAGAAGGTCAGCCCCAGCATTTT
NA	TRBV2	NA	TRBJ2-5	CASSLAGGTSETQYF	TGTGCCAGCAGCTTGGCCGGTGGGACATCAGAGACCCAGTACTTC
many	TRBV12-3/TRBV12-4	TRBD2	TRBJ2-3	CASTLAGGTDTQYF	TGTGCCAGCACTCTAGCGGGGGGCACAGATACGCAGTATTTT
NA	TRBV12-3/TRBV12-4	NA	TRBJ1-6	CASSSGSNSPLHF	TGTGCCAGCAGTTCGGGCAGTAATTCACCCCTCCACTTT
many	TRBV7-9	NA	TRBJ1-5	CASSLRSGDNQPQHF	TGTGCCAGCAGCTTACGGTCAGGGGACAATCAGCCCCAGCATTTT
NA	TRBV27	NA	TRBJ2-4	CASSFRGGGGKNIQYF	TGTGCCAGCAGTTTCCGAGGAGGGGGGGGCAAAAACATTCAGTACTTC
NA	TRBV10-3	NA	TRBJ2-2	CAISASANTGELFF	TGTGCCATCAGTGCTTCCGCGAACACCGGGGAGCTGTTTTTT
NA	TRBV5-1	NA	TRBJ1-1	CASSEGTNTEAFF	TGCGCCAGCAGCGAGGGGACGAACACTGAAGCTTTCTTT
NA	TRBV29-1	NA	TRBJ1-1	CSVERGENTEAFF	TGCAGCGTTGAGCGGGGGGAGAACACTGAAGCTTTCTTT
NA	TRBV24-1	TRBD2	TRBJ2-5	CATSGYGTRQETQYF	TGTGCCACCAGTGGCTATGGGACTAGGCAAGAGACCCAGTACTTC
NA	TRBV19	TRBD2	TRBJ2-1	CASSKEASGRASYNEQFF	TGTGCCAGTAGTAAGGAGGCTAGCGGGAGGGCATCCTACAATGAGCAGTTCTTC
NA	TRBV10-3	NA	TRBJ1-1	CAIEGLQNTEAFF	TGTGCCATTGAAGGGTTACAAAACACTGAAGCTTTCTTT
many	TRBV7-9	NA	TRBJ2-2	CASSLWGSGTGELFF	TGTGCCAGCAGCTTATGGGGTAGCGGCACCGGGGAGCTGTTTTTT
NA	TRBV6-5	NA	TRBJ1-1	CASSYSGRQSTGAFF	TGTGCCAGCAGTTACTCGGGGAGACAGTCCACTGGAGCTTTCTTT
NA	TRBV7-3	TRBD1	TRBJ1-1	CASSVWTGTEAFF	TGTGCCAGCAGCGTGTGGACAGGCACTGAAGCTTTCTTT
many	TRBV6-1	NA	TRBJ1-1	CASRTPGGNTEAFF	TGTGCCAGCAGGACCCCCGGGGGGAACACTGAAGCTTTCTTT
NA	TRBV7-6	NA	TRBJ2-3	CASSLAGGNTDTQYF	TGTGCCAGCAGCTTAGCGGGGGGAAACACAGATACGCAGTATTTT
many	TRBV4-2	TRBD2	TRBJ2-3	CASSKGLAGGATTDTQYF	TGTGCCAGCAGCAAAGGACTAGCGGGAGGTGCTACCACAGATACGCAGTATTTT
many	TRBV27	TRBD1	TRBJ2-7	CASSRTGTLSYEQYF	TGTGCCAGCAGCCGGACAGGGACTTTAAGCTACGAGCAGTACTTC
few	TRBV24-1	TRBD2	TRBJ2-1	CATSRTSGRGGDEQFF	TGTGCCACCAGTCGGACTAGCGGGAGGGGAGGTGATGAGCAGTTCTTC
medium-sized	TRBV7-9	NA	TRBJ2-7	CASSLVGEQYF	TGTGCCAGCAGCTTAGTTGGGGAGCAGTACTTC
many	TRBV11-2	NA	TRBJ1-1	CASSLDTGMTEAFF	TGTGCCAGCAGCTTAGATACAGGGATGACTGAAGCTTTCTTT
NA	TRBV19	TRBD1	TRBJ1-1	CASSKVGTGGSTEAFF	TGTGCCAGTAGTAAAGTGGGGACAGGGGGGAGCACTGAAGCTTTCTTT